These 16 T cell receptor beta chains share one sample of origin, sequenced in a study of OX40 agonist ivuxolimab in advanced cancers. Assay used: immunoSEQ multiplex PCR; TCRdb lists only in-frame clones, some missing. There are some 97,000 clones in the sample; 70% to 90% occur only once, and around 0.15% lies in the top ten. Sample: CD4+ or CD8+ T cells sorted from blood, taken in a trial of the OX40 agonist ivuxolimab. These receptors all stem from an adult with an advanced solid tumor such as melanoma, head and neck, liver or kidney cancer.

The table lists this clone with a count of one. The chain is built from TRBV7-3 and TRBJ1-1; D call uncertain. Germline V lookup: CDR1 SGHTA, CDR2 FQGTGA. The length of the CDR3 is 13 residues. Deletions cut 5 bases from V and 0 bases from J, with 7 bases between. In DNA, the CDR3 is TGTGCCAGCAGCCAGGCCCTGAACACTGAAGCTTTCTTT. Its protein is CASSQALNTEAFF.

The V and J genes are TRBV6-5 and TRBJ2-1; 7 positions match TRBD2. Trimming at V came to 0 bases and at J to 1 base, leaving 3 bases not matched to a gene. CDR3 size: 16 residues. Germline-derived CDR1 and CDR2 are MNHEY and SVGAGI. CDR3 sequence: CASSYSGGGSYNEQFF. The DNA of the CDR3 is TGTGCCAGCAGTTACTCGGGCGGGGGATCCTACAATGAGCAGTTCTTC.

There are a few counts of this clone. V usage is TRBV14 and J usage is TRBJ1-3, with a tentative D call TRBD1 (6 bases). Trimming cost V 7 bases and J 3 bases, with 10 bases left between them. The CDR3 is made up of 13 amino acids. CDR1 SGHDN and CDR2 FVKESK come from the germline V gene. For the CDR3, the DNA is TGTGCCAGCATCGGGGGCGTTGGAAACACCATATATTTT. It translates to CASIGGVGNTIYF.

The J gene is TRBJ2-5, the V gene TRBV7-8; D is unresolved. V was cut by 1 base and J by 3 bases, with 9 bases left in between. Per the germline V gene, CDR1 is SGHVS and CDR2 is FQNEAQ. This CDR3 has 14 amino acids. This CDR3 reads CASSLVGTKETQYF. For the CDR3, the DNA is TGTGCCAGCAGCTTAGTTGGAACCAAAGAGACCCAGTACTTC.

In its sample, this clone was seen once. CDR3 nucleotides: TGTGCCAGCAGTGACGGGACACTGGTTAGAAACACCATATATTTT. Translating it yields CASSDGTLVRNTIYF. This chain connects TRBV28 to TRBJ1-3; D possibly corresponds to TRBD1 (6 bases). Germline-derived CDR1 and CDR2 are MDHEN and SYDVKM. The CDR3 runs 15 residues. V lost 5 bases, J lost 5 bases, and 16 bases lay in between.

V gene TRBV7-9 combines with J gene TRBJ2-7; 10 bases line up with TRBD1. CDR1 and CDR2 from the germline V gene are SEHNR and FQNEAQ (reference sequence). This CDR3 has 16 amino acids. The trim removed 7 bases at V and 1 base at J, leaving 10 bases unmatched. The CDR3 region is CASNHLGQGISYEQYF. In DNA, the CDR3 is TGTGCCAGCAACCACCTGGGACAGGGGATTTCCTACGAGCAGTACTTC. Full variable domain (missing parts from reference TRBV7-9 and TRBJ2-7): DTGVSQNPRHKITKRGQNVTFRCDPISEHNRLYWYRQTLGQGPEFLTYFQNEAQLEKSRLLSDRFSAERPKGSFSTLEIQRTEQGDSAMYLCASNHLGQGISYEQYFGPGTRLTVT.

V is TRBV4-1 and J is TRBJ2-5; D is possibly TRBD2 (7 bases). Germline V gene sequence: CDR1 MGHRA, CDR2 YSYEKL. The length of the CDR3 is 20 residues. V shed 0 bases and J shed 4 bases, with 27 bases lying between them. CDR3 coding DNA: TGCGCCAGCAGCCAAGATCTTCCTAGCGGAAGTGGGGGCTTTGGAGAGACCCAGTACTTC. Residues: CASSQDLPSGSGGFGETQYF.

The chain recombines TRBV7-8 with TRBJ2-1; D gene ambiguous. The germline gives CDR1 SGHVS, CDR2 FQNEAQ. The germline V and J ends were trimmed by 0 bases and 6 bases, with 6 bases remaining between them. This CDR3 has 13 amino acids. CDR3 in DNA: TGTGCCAGCAGCTTAGCCGGATTCAATGAGCAGTTCTTC. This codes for CASSLAGFNEQFF.

CDR3 region: CASSLNSFNQPQHF. Written as DNA, the CDR3 is TGCGCCAGCAGCCTGAACAGTTTCAATCAGCCCCAGCATTTT. The chain employs TRBV5-1 and TRBJ1-5; the D is unclear. The germline V gene has CDR1 SGHRS and CDR2 YFSETQ. The CDR3 has 14 amino acids. The V end lost 4 bases, the J end lost 3 bases, and 11 bases lay between the germline ends.

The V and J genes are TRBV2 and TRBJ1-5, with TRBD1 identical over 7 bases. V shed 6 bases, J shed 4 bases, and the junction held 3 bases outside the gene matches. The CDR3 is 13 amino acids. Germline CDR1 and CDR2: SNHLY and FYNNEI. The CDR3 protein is CASSGQENQPQHF. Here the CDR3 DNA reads TGTGCCAGCAGCGGACAGGAAAATCAGCCCCAGCATTTT.

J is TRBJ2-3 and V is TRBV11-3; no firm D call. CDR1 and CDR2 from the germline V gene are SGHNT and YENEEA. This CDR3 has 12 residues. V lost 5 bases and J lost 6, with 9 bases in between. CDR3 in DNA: TGTGCCAGCAGCCCCGGTTATGATACGCAGTATTTT. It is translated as CASSPGYDTQYF.

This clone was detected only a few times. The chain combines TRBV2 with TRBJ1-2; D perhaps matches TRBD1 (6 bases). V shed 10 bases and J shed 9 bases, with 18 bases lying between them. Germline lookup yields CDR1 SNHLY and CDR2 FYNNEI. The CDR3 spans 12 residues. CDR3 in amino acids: CATVNREYRYTF. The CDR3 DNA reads TGTGCCACCGTAAACAGGGAATATCGCTACACCTTC.

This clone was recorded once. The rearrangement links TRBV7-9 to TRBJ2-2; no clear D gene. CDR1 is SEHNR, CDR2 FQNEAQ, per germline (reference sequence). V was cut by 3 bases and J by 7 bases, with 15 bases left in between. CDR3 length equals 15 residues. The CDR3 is CASSFRQAPSGELFF. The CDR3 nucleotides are TGTGCCAGCAGCTTTAGGCAGGCCCCTAGCGGGGAGCTGTTTTTT.

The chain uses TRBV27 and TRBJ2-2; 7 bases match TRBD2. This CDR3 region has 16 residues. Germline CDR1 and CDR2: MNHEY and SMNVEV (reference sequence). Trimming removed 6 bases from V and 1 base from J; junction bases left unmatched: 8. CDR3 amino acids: CASRLLARQNTGELFF. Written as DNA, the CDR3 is TGTGCCAGCAGGTTACTAGCGAGACAGAACACCGGGGAGCTGTTTTTT.

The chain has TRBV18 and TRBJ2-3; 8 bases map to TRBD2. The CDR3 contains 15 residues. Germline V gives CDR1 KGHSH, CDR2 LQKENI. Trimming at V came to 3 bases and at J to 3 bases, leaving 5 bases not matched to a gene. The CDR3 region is CASSPKRGRTDTQYF. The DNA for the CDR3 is TGTGCCAGCTCACCGAAGCGGGGGCGGACAGATACGCAGTATTTT.

The CDR3 spells CSYRDTGELFF. For the CDR3, the DNA is TGCAGCTACAGGGACACCGGGGAGCTGTTTTTT. V usage is TRBV29-1 and J usage is TRBJ2-2; D might be TRBD1 (6 bases). The V gene's germline CDR1 is SQVTM and CDR2 ANQGSEA. Trimming stripped 8 bases from V and 3 bases from J, with 7 bases between. The CDR3 extends over 11 amino acids.